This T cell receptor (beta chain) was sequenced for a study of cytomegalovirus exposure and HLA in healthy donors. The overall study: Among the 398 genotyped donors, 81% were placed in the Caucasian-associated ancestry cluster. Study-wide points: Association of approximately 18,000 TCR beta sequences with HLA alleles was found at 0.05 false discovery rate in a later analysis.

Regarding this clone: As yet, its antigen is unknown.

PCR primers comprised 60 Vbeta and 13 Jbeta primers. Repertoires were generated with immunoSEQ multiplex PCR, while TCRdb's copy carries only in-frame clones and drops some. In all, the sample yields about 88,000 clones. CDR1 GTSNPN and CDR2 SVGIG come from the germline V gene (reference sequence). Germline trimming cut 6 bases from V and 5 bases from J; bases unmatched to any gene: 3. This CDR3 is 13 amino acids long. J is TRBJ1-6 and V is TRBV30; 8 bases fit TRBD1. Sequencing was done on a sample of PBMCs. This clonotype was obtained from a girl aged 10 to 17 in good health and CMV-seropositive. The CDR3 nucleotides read TGTGCCTGCGTGACAGGGGATAATTCACCCCTCCACTTT. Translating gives CACVTGDNSPLHF. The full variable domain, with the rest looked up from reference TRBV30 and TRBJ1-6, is SQTIHQWPATLVQPVGSPLSLECTVEGTSNPNLYWYRQAAGRGLQLLFYSVGIGQISSEVPQNLSASRPQDRQFILSSKKLLLSDSGFYLCACVTGDNSPLHFGNGTRLTVT.